Detailed here is one TCR beta chain. MiXCR, applied by TCRdb to the 5' RACE reads, yields one record per CDR3 protein. The table has roughly 300,000 distinct CDR3 sequences, around 15% seen once. Germline lookup yields CDR1 SGHRS and CDR2 YFSETQ. Trimming removed 5 bases from V and 0 bases from J, with 8 bases in between. This CDR3 spans 13 amino acids. This sample is drawn from a study of T-cell memory formation after mild COVID-19. This TCR came from a man between 18 and 29 years old who had mild COVID-19 (a few samples of this study predate the infection). Cell type and time point are not known. Sequencing used PBMCs or a T cell subset sorted from them (not recorded which). The V and J genes are TRBV5-1 and TRBJ1-1, with D uncertain. The CDR3 DNA sequence: TGCGCCAGCAGGGATAATATGAACACTGAAGCTTTCTTT. This encodes CASRDNMNTEAFF. The entire variable domain, with the rest obtained from reference TRBV5-1 and TRBJ1-1, is as follows: KAGVTQTPRYLIKTRGQQVTLSCSPISGHRSVSWYQQTPGQGLQFLFEYFSETQRNKGNFPGRFSGRQFSNSRSEMNVSTLELGDSALYLCASRDNMNTEAFFGQGTRLTVV.